This record looks at one T cell receptor (beta chain) sequence and its context. The antigen is unknown. TCRdb re-called the 5' RACE reads and shows each CDR3 protein once, DNA omitted. Its clone listing holds about 450,000 distinct CDR3 sequences. These data come from a study of monozygotic twins with inflammatory bowel disease. General study results and limits: Lower TCRbeta diversity (inverse Simpson) was seen in IBD patients than in healthy co-twins.

The CDR3 spans 19 residues. Sample: blood. The rearrangement uses TRBV12-3 or TRBV12-4 and TRBJ2-2; the TCRdb D gene call, TRBD2, has no DNA to confirm it. The origin of this receptor is a human donor with ulcerative colitis or Crohn's disease, or a healthy co-twin of an affected twin (not recorded which). CDR3 amino acids: CASSLPRGLAGVNTGELFF.